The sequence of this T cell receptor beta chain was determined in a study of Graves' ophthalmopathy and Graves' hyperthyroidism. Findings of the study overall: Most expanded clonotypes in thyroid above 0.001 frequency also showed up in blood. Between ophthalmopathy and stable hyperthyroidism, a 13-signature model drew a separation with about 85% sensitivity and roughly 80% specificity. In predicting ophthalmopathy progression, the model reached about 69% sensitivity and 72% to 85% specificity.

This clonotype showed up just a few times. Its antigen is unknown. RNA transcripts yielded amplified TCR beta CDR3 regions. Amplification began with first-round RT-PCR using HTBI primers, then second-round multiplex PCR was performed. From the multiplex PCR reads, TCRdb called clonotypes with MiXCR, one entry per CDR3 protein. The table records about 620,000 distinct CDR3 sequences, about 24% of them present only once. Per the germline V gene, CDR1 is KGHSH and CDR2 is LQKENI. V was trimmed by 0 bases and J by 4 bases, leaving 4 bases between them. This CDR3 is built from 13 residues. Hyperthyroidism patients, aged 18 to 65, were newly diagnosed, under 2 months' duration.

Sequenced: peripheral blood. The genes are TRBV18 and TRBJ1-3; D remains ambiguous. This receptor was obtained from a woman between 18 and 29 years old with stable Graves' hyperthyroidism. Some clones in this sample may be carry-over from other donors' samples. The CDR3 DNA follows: TGTGCCAGCTCACCACCCCCCGGAAACACCATATATTTT. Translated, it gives CASSPPPGNTIYF.